The rows below give T cell receptor beta chains drawn from one sample of a study of cytomegalovirus exposure and HLA in healthy donors. Clones were sequenced by immunoSEQ multiplex PCR, and TCRdb holds only the in-frame ones, with some missing. The profile shows 150,000 to 170,000 clones, about 83% of them singletons. Sequenced input: PBMCs. These receptors all come from a woman between 40 and 55 years old in good health and CMV-seronegative. CDR3s include the opening cysteine and the closing phenylalanine or tryptophan. The order of the fields is CDR3 protein, CDR3 DNA, J gene, clone size, D gene, V gene. A D gene is named only where the DNA matches it firmly. Not every row has a clone size; where given, it reads once, few, many or a size class.

CDR3aa: CASSVVPGVKAFF
CDR3nt: TGTGCCAGCAGCGTAGTTCCCGGGGTGAAAGCTTTCTTT
j_gene: TRBJ1-1
abundance: NA
d_gene: NA
v_gene: TRBV9

CDR3aa: CASSPTGQGNQPQHF
CDR3nt: TGCGCCAGCAGTCCGACGGGACAGGGCAATCAGCCCCAGCATTTT
j_gene: TRBJ1-5
abundance: NA
d_gene: TRBD1
v_gene: TRBV10-1

CDR3aa: CATQGDATNEKLFF
CDR3nt: TGTGCCACCCAGGGGGATGCAACTAATGAAAAACTGTTTTTT
j_gene: TRBJ1-4
abundance: NA
d_gene: TRBD1
v_gene: TRBV25-1

CDR3aa: CASSLVEGEQFF
CDR3nt: TGTGCCAGCAGCTTAGTGGAGGGGGAGCAGTTCTTC
j_gene: TRBJ2-1
abundance: few
d_gene: NA
v_gene: TRBV11-2

CDR3aa: CASSHTGGTGGEQYF
CDR3nt: TGTGCCAGCAGCCACACCGGCGGGACAGGGGGTGAGCAGTACTTC
j_gene: TRBJ2-7
abundance: NA
d_gene: TRBD1
v_gene: TRBV25-1

CDR3aa: CASTGGQRYEQYF
CDR3nt: TGTGCCAGCACAGGGGGACAGCGCTACGAGCAGTACTTC
j_gene: TRBJ2-7
abundance: few
d_gene: TRBD1
v_gene: TRBV6-1

CDR3aa: CASSVVSGSEQYF
CDR3nt: TGTGCCAGCAGCGTAGTTTCAGGTTCCGAGCAGTACTTC
j_gene: TRBJ2-7
abundance: NA
d_gene: NA
v_gene: TRBV9

CDR3aa: CASSRGPLQPQHF
CDR3nt: TGTGCCAGTAGCCGAGGCCCACTTCAGCCCCAGCATTTT
j_gene: TRBJ1-5
abundance: NA
d_gene: NA
v_gene: TRBV19

CDR3aa: CASSVREETQYF
CDR3nt: TGTGCCAGCAGCGTACGGGAAGAGACCCAGTACTTC
j_gene: TRBJ2-5
abundance: NA
d_gene: NA
v_gene: TRBV9

CDR3aa: CASSATGGYEQYF
CDR3nt: TGTGCCAGCAGTGCCACAGGGGGCTACGAGCAGTACTTC
j_gene: TRBJ2-7
abundance: NA
d_gene: TRBD1
v_gene: TRBV6-4

CDR3aa: CASSPLGLAIGYTF
CDR3nt: TGTGCCAGCAGCCCCCTGGGGCTTGCGATAGGCTACACCTTC
j_gene: TRBJ1-2
abundance: NA
d_gene: NA
v_gene: TRBV7-8

CDR3aa: CASSQDGTSGRNEQFF
CDR3nt: TGCGCCAGCAGCCAAGATGGGACTAGCGGGAGGAATGAGCAGTTCTTC
j_gene: TRBJ2-1
abundance: once
d_gene: TRBD2
v_gene: TRBV4-1

CDR3aa: CASSFLQGLAQSYNEQFF
CDR3nt: TGTGCCAGCAGCTTTCTTCAGGGACTAGCTCAGTCCTACAATGAGCAGTTCTTC
j_gene: TRBJ2-1
abundance: once
d_gene: TRBD2
v_gene: TRBV7-9

CDR3aa: CASSVGQGWDYEQYF
CDR3nt: TGTGCCAGCAGCGTGGGCCAGGGGTGGGACTACGAGCAGTACTTC
j_gene: TRBJ2-7
abundance: NA
d_gene: NA
v_gene: TRBV9

CDR3aa: CANNPQGKGDYGYTF
CDR3nt: TGTGCCAACAACCCACAGGGAAAGGGGGACTATGGCTACACCTTC
j_gene: TRBJ1-2
abundance: NA
d_gene: NA
v_gene: TRBV7-9

CDR3aa: CASSFLAGGPLQETQYF
CDR3nt: TGTGCCAGCAGCTTTTTAGCGGGAGGGCCGCTCCAAGAGACCCAGTACTTC
j_gene: TRBJ2-5
abundance: NA
d_gene: TRBD2
v_gene: TRBV5-4

CDR3aa: CASSLPGGGRYNEQFF
CDR3nt: TGTGCCAGCAGCCTCCCTGGCGGGGGGCGGTACAATGAGCAGTTCTTC
j_gene: TRBJ2-1
abundance: NA
d_gene: TRBD2
v_gene: TRBV5-4

CDR3aa: CASSQATEGKRVNTEAFF
CDR3nt: TGCGCCAGCAGCCAGGCAACGGAGGGGAAGAGGGTGAACACTGAAGCTTTCTTT
j_gene: TRBJ1-1
abundance: NA
d_gene: NA
v_gene: TRBV4-1

CDR3aa: CASSQEQSYNEQFF
CDR3nt: TGTGCCAGCAGCCAAGAACAGAGCTACAATGAGCAGTTCTTC
j_gene: TRBJ2-1
abundance: NA
d_gene: NA
v_gene: TRBV6-4

CDR3aa: CASRRTAGGTTNTGELFF
CDR3nt: TGTGCCAGTAGGCGAACGGCGGGAGGCACCACGAACACCGGGGAGCTGTTTTTT
j_gene: TRBJ2-2
abundance: NA
d_gene: TRBD2
v_gene: TRBV19

CDR3aa: CASSFGRNTEAFF
CDR3nt: TGTGCCAGCAGCTTCGGTCGGAACACTGAAGCTTTCTTT
j_gene: TRBJ1-1
abundance: NA
d_gene: NA
v_gene: TRBV7-2

CDR3aa: CASSSTANNEQFF
CDR3nt: TGTGCCAGCAGCTCGACAGCTAACAATGAGCAGTTCTTC
j_gene: TRBJ2-1
abundance: once
d_gene: NA
v_gene: TRBV5-4

CDR3aa: CAIGVRSGTEAFF
CDR3nt: TGTGCCATCGGGGTCAGATCGGGAACTGAAGCTTTCTTT
j_gene: TRBJ1-1
abundance: NA
d_gene: NA
v_gene: TRBV10-3

CDR3aa: CASSLPQGQRSGNEQFF
CDR3nt: TGTGCCAGCAGCTTACCCCAGGGACAACGATCCGGGAATGAGCAGTTCTTC
j_gene: TRBJ2-1
abundance: NA
d_gene: NA
v_gene: TRBV13

CDR3aa: CSACTGVGAYEQYF
CDR3nt: TGCAGCGCATGCACAGGGGTCGGGGCCTACGAGCAGTACTTC
j_gene: TRBJ2-7
abundance: few
d_gene: TRBD1
v_gene: TRBV29-1

CDR3aa: CASSLEQNEKLFF
CDR3nt: TGTGCCAGCAGCCTCGAACAGAATGAAAAACTGTTTTTT
j_gene: TRBJ1-4
abundance: NA
d_gene: NA
v_gene: TRBV11-2

CDR3aa: CASSYSAGNTEAFF
CDR3nt: TGTGCCAGCAGTTACTCAGCTGGGAACACTGAAGCTTTCTTT
j_gene: TRBJ1-1
abundance: NA
d_gene: NA
v_gene: TRBV6-5